This T cell receptor beta chain was retrieved from a study of blood T cell repertoires in COVID-19. The wider study: COVID-19 samples, acute and convalescent, were from the United States, Italy and Spain. PBMCs, B-cell-depleted T cells, or T cells provided the cDNA or gDNA that made up the material.

V gave up 0 bases and J gave up 0 bases, with 3 bases separating them. The CDR3 has 14 amino acids. Germline V lookup: CDR1 LGHDT, CDR2 YNNKEL (reference sequence). As processed by the authors: Amplified reference gene primers provided the basis for estimating nucleated cell counts. Libraries were prepared by immunoSEQ multiplex PCR; TCRdb keeps only in-frame clonotypes and omits some of them. That table furnishes V, J and clone size, whereas the DNA furnished D and trimming. The sample lists more than 100,000 clones, 80% to 85% occurring once. The chain joins TRBV3-1 (or the pseudogene TRBV3-2) to TRBJ1-3; no clear D. The sequenced sample was peripheral blood. The receptor comes from a woman aged 25 to 39 who had recovered from COVID-19. The CDR3: CASSQDNSGNTIYF. Here the CDR3 DNA reads TGTGCCAGCAGCCAAGATAACTCTGGAAACACCATATATTTT.